The entry below gives a single TCR beta chain sequence along with its context. Its antigen is still unknown. There are 11 residues in the CDR3. Trimming removed 5 bases from V and 4 bases from J, with 4 bases in between. Germline CDR1 is MNHNS and CDR2 is SASEGT. This specimen belongs to a study of shared clonotypes between healthy human individuals. Generated by immunoSEQ multiplex PCR, the TCRdb table keeps only in-frame clones and is missing some. This sample has about 120,000 clones, with roughly 70% found just once. General observations from the study: Several donors shared around 5% of their naive CD4 clonotypes. Sequencing depth was predicted to influence how clonotypes are shared among donors.

This chain joins TRBV6-1 and TRBJ2-3, with D uncertain. Sequencing input: memory CD8+ T cells sorted from blood. Subset described: CD45RO+ cells pooled with CCR7-negative TemRA cells. The receptor's source is a woman aged 30 to 39 in good health. The CDR3 nucleotides read TGTGCCAGCAGTATTTCAGATACGCAGTATTTT. It translates to CASSISDTQYF.